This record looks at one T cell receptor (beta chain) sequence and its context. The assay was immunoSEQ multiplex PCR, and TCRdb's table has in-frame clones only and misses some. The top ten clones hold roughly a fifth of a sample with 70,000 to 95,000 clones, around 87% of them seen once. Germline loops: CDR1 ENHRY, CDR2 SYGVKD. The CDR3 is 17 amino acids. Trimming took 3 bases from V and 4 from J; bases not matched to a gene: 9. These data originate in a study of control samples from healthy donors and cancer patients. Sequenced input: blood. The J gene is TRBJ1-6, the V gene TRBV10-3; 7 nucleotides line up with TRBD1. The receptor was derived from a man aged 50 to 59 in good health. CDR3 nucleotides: TGTGCCATCAGTGAAACAGGGGCCCCCTTTTATAATTCACCCCTCCACTTT. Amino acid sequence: CAISETGAPFYNSPLHF.